This T cell receptor (beta chain) appears in the sequencing data of a study of siplizumab effects on memory and regulatory T cells. Study findings and constraints: Major contributors to the alloresponse seemed to be naive T cells, which also appeared more diverse than memory cells.

A remark on this clone: The antigen is undetermined.

The data were produced by immunoSEQ multiplex PCR, yet TCRdb's version contains in-frame clones alone and is incomplete. This table has 120,000 or so clones, roughly 92% appearing once. Trimming pared 4 bases from V and 8 bases from J, leaving 17 bases between. Germline values: CDR1 SGHTA, CDR2 FQGNSA. This CDR3 has 14 amino acids. The sequencing input was CD4+ T cells sorted from blood. This receptor was obtained from a human donor in good health. V usage is TRBV7-2 and J usage is TRBJ1-1; no firm D call. CDR3 nucleotide sequence: TGTGCCAGCAGCTCCCCCGTTACCTACAGAGAAGCTTTCTTT. This encodes CASSSPVTYREAFF.